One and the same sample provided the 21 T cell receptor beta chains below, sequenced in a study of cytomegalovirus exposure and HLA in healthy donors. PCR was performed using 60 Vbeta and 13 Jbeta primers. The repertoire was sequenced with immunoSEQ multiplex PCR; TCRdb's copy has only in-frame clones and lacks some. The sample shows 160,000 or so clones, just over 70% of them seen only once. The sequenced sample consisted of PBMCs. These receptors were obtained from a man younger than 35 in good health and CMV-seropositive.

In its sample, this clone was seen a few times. In DNA, the CDR3 is TGTGTCGTCGATGGCTACACCTTC. This codes for CVVDGYTF. The J gene is TRBJ1-2, the V gene TRBV11-2; D remains ambiguous. Germline values: CDR1 SGHAT, CDR2 FQNNGV. This CDR3 is built from 8 residues.

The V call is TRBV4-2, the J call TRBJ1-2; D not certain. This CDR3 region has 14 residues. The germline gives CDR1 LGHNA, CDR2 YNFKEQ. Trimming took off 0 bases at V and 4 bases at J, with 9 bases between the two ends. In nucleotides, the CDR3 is TGTGCCAGCAGCCAAGATGAGATTACCTATGGCTACACCTTC. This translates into CASSQDEITYGYTF.

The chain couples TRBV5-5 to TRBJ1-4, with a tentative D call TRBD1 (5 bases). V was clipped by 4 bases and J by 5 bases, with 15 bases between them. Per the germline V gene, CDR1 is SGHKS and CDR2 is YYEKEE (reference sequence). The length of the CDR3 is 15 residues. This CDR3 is CASSLGSGRNEKLFF. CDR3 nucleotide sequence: TGTGCCAGCAGCCTGGGGTCAGGGAGGAATGAAAAACTGTTTTTT.

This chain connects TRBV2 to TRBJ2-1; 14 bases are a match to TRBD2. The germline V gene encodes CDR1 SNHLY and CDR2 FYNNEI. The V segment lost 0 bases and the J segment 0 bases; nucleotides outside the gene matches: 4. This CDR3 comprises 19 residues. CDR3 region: CASSEAGTSGGNSYNEQFF. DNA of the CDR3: TGTGCCAGCAGTGAAGCCGGGACTAGCGGGGGAAACTCCTACAATGAGCAGTTCTTC.

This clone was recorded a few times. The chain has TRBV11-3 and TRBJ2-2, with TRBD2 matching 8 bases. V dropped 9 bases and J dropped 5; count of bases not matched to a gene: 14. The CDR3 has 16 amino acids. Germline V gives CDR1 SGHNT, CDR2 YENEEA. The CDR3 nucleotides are TGTGCCAGTTACCTGCCGGGAGGGCCGGGGACCGGGGAGCTGTTTTTT. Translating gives CASYLPGGPGTGELFF.

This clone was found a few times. The chain's CDR3 is CASSWTSSDEQFF. The CDR3 DNA sequence: TGCGCCAGCAGCTGGACTAGCAGTGATGAGCAGTTCTTC. The rearrangement joins TRBV5-1 to TRBJ2-1; 8 bases are a match to TRBD2. The ends lost 3 bases at V and 8 bases at J; junction bases unmatched: 4. Germline CDR1 reads SGHRS; CDR2 reads YFSETQ. This CDR3 is built from 13 residues.

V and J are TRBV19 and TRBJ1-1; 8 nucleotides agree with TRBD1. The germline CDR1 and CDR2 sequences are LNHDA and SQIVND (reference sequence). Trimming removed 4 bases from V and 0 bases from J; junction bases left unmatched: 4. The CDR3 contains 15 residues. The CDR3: CASSTPGGMNTEAFF. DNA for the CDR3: TGTGCCAGTAGTACCCCAGGGGGCATGAACACTGAAGCTTTCTTT.

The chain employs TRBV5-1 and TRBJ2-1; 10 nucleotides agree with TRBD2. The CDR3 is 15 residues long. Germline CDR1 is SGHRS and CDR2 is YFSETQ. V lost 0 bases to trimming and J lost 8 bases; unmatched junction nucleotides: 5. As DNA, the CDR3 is TGCGCCAGCAGCTTGGCCCCTAGCGGGGGTTATGAGCAGTTCTTC. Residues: CASSLAPSGGYEQFF.

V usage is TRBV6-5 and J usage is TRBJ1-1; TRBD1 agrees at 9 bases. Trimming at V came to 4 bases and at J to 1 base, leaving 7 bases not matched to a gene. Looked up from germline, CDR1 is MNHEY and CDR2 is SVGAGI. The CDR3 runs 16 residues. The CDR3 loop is CASSSFRQGENTEAFF. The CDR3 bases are TGTGCCAGCAGTTCCTTTCGACAGGGGGAGAACACTGAAGCTTTCTTT.

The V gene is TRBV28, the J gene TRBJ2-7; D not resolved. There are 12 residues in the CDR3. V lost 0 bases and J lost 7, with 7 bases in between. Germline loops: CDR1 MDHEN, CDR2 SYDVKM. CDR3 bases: TGTGCCAGCAGTTTATGGCACGGGGAGCAGTACGTC. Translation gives CASSLWHGEQYV.

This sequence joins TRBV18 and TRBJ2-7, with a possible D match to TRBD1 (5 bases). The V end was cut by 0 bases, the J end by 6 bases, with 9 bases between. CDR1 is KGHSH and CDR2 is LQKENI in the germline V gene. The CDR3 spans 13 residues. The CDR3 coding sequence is TGTGCCAGCTCACCACCGTCCAGGGCCGAGCAGTACGTC. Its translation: CASSPPSRAEQYV.

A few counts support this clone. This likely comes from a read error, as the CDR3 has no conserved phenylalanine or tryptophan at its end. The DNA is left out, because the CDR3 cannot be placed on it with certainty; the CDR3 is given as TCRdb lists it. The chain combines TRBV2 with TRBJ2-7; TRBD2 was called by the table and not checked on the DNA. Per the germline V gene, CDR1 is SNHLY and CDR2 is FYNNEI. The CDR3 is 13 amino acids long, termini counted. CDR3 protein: CASSEALAGGERI.

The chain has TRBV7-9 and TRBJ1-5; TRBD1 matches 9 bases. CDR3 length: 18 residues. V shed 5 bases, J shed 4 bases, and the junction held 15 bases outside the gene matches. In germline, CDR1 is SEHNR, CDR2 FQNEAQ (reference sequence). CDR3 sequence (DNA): TGTGCCAGCAGCCCCGGGACAGGGTCTAGTCCATCAAATCAGCCCCAGCATTTT. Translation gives CASSPGTGSSPSNQPQHF.

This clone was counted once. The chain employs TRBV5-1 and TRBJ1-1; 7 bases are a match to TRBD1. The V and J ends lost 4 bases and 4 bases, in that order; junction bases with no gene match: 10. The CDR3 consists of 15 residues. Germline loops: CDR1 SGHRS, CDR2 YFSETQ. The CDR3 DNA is TGCGCCAGCAGCCGTATGACAGGGTCCGGCACTGAAGCTTTCTTT. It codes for CASSRMTGSGTEAFF.

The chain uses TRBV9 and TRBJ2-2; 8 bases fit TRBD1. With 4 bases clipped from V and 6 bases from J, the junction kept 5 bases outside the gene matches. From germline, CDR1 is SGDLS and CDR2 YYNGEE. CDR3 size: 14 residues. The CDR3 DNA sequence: TGTGCCAGCAGCCCAGGGGGCGGAGCCGGGGAGCTGTTTTTT. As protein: CASSPGGGAGELFF.

CDR3 coding DNA: TGTGCCTGGAGTGTTTCTAGCGGGGGGGCCTTTGGGACAGATACGCAGTATTTT. It translates to CAWSVSSGGAFGTDTQYF. The chain uses TRBV30 and TRBJ2-3, with 12 bases that match TRBD2. This CDR3 has 18 amino acids. J lost 3 bases, V lost 0 bases, and 10 bases had no gene match. Germline V gives CDR1 GTSNPN, CDR2 SVGIG (reference sequence). The whole variable domain, remainder taken from reference TRBV30 and TRBJ2-3, is SQTIHQWPATLVQPVGSPLSLECTVEGTSNPNLYWYRQAAGRGLQLLFYSVGIGQISSEVPQNLSASRPQDRQFILSSKKLLLSDSGFYLCAWSVSSGGAFGTDTQYFGPGTRLTVL.

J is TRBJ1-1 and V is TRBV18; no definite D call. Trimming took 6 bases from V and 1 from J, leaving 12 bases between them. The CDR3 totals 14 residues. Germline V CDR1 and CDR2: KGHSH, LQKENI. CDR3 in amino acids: CASSEPSGNTEAFF. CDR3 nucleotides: TGTGCCAGCTCGGAGCCCAGTGGGAACACTGAAGCTTTCTTT.

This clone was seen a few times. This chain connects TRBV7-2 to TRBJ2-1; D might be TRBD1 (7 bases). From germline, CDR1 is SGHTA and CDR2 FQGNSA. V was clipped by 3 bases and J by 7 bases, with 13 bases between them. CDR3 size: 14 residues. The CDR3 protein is CASSFGRGRNEQFF. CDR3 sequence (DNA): TGTGCCAGCAGCTTTGGCAGGGGGAGGAATGAGCAGTTCTTC. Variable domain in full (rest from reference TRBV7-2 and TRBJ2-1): GAGVSQSPSNKVTEKGKDVELRCDPISGHTALYWYRQSLGQGLEFLIYFQGNSAPDKSGLPSDRFSAERTGGSVSTLTIQRTQQEDSAVYLCASSFGRGRNEQFFGPGTRLTVL.

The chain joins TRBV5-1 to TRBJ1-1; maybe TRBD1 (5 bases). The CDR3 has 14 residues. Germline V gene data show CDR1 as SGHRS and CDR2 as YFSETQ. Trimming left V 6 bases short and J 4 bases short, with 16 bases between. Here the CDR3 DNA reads TGCGCCAGCAACCTCCTAGGGGCGGCCACTGAAGCTTTCTTT. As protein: CASNLLGAATEAFF.

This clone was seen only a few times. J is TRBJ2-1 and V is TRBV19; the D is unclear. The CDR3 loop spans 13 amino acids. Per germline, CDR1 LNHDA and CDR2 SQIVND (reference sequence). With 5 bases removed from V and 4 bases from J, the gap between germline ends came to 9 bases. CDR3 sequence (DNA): TGTGCCAGTAGTCTCGCGGATTACAATGAGCAGTTCTTC. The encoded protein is CASSLADYNEQFF.

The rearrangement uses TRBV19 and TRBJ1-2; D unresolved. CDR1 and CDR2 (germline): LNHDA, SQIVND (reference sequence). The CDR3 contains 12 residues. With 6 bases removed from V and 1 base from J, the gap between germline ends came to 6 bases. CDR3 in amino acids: CASSPVNYGYTF. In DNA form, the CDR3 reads TGTGCCAGTAGCCCAGTTAACTATGGCTACACCTTC. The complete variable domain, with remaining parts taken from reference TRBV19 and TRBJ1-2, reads DGGITQSPKYLFRKEGQNVTLSCEQNLNHDAMYWYRQDPGQGLRLIYYSQIVNDFQKGDIAEGYSVSREKKESFPLTVTSAQKNPTAFYLCASSPVNYGYTFGSGTRLTVV.